A selection of T cell receptor beta chains follows, all from one sample in a study of CD8 T cells in Susac syndrome. TCRdb re-called the immunoSEQ multiplex PCR reads through MiXCR, storing one row per CDR3 protein. The top ten hold approximately 0.15% of the sample, which has approximately 210,000 distinct CDR3 sequences, approximately 94% seen once. Sequenced: CD4+ T cells from PBMCs. All receptors come from a human donor with Susac syndrome. Both conserved end residues are part of each CDR3. The order of the fields is clone size, V gene, J gene, D gene, CDR3 protein, CDR3 DNA. D genes are given only for firm matches. Clone size is not always given. Where it is, it says once, few, many or a class for expanded clones.

-,TRBV20-1,TRBJ1-5,TRBD1,CSASSLQGNQPQHF,TGCAGTGCTTCCTCTTTACAGGGGAATCAGCCCCAGCATTTT
-,TRBV20-1,TRBJ1-3,-,CSARSPLDSGNTIYF,TGCAGTGCTAGATCCCCACTTGACTCTGGAAACACCATATATTTT
once,TRBV19,TRBJ1-5,-,CASTPRGQGVSNQPQHF,TGTGCCAGTACCCCTCGGGGCCAGGGCGTGAGCAATCAGCCCCAGCATTTT
-,TRBV5-6,TRBJ2-1,TRBD1,CASSFRDRSSYNEQFF,TGTGCCAGCAGCTTCAGGGACAGAAGCTCCTACAATGAGCAGTTCTTC
-,TRBV4-3,TRBJ2-1,-,CASSQDRGNGQFF,TGCGCCAGCAGCCAAGATCGCGGGAACGGGCAGTTCTTC
-,TRBV7-9,TRBJ2-1,-,CASSLSSDEQFF,TGTGCCAGCAGCCTTAGTTCCGATGAGCAGTTCTTC
-,TRBV19,TRBJ1-3,-,CASSSSPAHSGNTIYF,TGTGCCAGTAGTTCGAGTCCAGCCCACTCTGGAAACACCATATATTTT
-,TRBV12-3/TRBV12-4,TRBJ1-4,-,CASSLSGAATNEKLFF,TGTGCCAGCAGTTTATCGGGGGCCGCAACTAATGAAAAACTGTTTTTT
-,TRBV12-3/TRBV12-4,TRBJ1-2,-,CASSFLRGGGNGYTF,TGTGCCAGCAGTTTCTTACGGGGAGGAGGGAATGGCTACACCTTC
-,TRBV28,TRBJ2-6,TRBD1,CASSSAGGSGANVLTF,TGTGCCAGTTCGTCGGCAGGGGGCTCTGGGGCCAACGTCCTGACTTTC
-,TRBV20-1,TRBJ1-2,TRBD1,CSAREGQPSSYTF,TGCAGTGCCAGGGAGGGACAGCCCAGTAGCTACACCTTC
-,TRBV3-1,TRBJ1-6,-,CASSQDRGDPLHF,TGTGCCAGCAGCCAAGATCGGGGGGACCCCCTCCACTTT
-,TRBV25-1,TRBJ1-1,-,CASSRPGQLLGNTEAFF,TGTGCCAGCAGTCGGCCAGGACAGCTCCTAGGGAACACTGAAGCTTTCTTT
-,TRBV7-9,TRBJ1-6,-,CASSLAASPVGSPLHF,TGTGCCAGCAGCTTAGCAGCCTCCCCGGTCGGTTCACCCCTCCACTTT
-,TRBV20-1,TRBJ1-1,-,CSARDRAVTEAFF,TGCAGTGCTAGAGATAGGGCAGTAACTGAAGCTTTCTTT
-,TRBV10-3,TRBJ1-2,-,CAISESTVRSGGYTF,TGTGCCATCAGTGAGTCTACAGTGCGGTCAGGTGGCTACACCTTC
-,TRBV7-9,TRBJ1-1,-,CASSLLPDTEAFF,TGTGCCAGCAGCTTACTTCCCGACACTGAAGCTTTCTTT
-,TRBV30,TRBJ1-4,-,CAWRTGPRAEKLFF,TGTGCCTGGAGAACCGGTCCCCGAGCCGAAAAACTGTTTTTT
-,TRBV7-9,TRBJ1-1,-,CASIPDWNTEAFF,TGTGCCAGCATCCCCGACTGGAACACTGAAGCTTTCTTT
-,TRBV20-1,TRBJ1-1,-,CSAREGTPVEAFF,TGCAGTGCTAGGGAGGGGACGCCCGTAGAAGCTTTCTTT
-,TRBV12-3/TRBV12-4,TRBJ1-5,TRBD1,CASSWTGRGNQPQHF,TGTGCCAGCAGCTGGACAGGTAGGGGCAATCAGCCCCAGCATTTT
-,TRBV12-3/TRBV12-4,TRBJ1-1,-,CASSLAGRRAFF,TGTGCCAGCAGTTTAGCGGGCCGACGGGCTTTCTTT
-,TRBV2,TRBJ2-5,TRBD2,CASSEGLDGKETQYF,TGTGCCAGCAGTGAGGGACTAGATGGAAAAGAGACCCAGTACTTC
-,TRBV20-1,TRBJ1-1,-,CSCSWGNTEAFF,TGCAGTTGCAGTTGGGGGAACACTGAAGCTTTCTTT
-,TRBV28,TRBJ1-4,-,CASLYAGGAGKLFF,TGTGCCAGCTTATACGCGGGAGGGGCTGGAAAACTGTTTTTT
-,TRBV5-1,TRBJ2-1,TRBD1,CASSWTGGYNEQFF,TGCGCCAGCAGCTGGACAGGGGGCTACAATGAGCAGTTCTTC
-,TRBV30,TRBJ1-2,-,CAWTRTPPNYGYTF,TGTGCCTGGACCAGGACACCCCCTAACTATGGCTACACCTTC